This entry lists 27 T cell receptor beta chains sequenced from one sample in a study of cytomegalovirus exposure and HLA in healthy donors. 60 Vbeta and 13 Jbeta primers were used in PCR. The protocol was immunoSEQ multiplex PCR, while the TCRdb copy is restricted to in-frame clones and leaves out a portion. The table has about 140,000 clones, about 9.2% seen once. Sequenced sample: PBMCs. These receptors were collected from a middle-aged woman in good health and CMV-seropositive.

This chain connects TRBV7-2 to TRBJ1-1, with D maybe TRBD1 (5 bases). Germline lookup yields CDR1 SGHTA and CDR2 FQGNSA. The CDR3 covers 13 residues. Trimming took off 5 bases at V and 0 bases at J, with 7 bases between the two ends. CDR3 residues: CASSKGVNTEAFF. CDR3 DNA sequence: TGTGCCAGCAGCAAAGGGGTGAACACTGAAGCTTTCTTT.

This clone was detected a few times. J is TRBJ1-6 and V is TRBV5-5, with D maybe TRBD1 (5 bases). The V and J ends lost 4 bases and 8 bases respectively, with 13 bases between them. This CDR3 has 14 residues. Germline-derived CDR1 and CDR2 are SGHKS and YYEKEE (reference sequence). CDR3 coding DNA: TGTGCCAGCAGCCTGATGGGGGGTGATTCACCCCTCCACTTT. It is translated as CASSLMGGDSPLHF.

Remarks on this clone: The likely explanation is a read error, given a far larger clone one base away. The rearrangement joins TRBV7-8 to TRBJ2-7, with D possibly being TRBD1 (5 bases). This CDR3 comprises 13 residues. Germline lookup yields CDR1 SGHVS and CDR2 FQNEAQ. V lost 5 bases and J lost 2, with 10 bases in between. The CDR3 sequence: CASSTGRAYEQYF. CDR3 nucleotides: TGTGCCAGCAGCACAGGACGGGCCTACGAGCAGTACTTC.

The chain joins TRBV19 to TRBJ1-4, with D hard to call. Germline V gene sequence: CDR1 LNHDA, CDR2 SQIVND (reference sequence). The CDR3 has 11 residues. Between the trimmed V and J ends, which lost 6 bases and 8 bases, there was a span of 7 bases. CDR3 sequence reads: CASRREEKLFF. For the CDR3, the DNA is TGTGCCAGTAGGAGGGAGGAAAAACTGTTTTTT.

The CDR3 loop reads CASSLAGLAETQYF. The DNA for the CDR3 is TGTGCCAGCAGCTTAGCCGGACTAGCGGAGACCCAGTACTTC. The rearrangement joins TRBV7-7 to TRBJ2-5, with 9 bases lining up with TRBD2. The trim removed 0 bases at V and 5 bases at J, leaving 1 base unmatched. Per the germline V gene, CDR1 is SSHAT and CDR2 is FNYEAQ (reference sequence). The CDR3 runs 14 residues.

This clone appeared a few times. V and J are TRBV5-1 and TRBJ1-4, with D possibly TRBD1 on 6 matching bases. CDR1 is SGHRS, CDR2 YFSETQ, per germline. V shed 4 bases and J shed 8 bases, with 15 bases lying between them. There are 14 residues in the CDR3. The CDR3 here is CASSLDRTREKLFF. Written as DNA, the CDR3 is TGCGCCAGCAGCCTGGACAGAACTCGGGAAAAACTGTTTTTT.

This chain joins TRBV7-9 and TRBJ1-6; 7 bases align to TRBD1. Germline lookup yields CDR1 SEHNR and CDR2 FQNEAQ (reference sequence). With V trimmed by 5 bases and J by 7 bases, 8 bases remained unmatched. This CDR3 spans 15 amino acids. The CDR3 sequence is CASSPSDRANSPLHF. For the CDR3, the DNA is TGTGCCAGCAGCCCATCCGACAGGGCCAATTCACCCCTCCACTTT.

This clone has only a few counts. CDR3 amino acids: CASSINRGYGYTF. The CDR3 DNA follows: TGTGCCAGTAGTATCAACAGGGGATATGGCTACACCTTC. This rearrangement joins TRBV19 to TRBJ1-2; 7 nucleotides line up with TRBD1. This CDR3 is 13 amino acids long. The germline V gene encodes CDR1 LNHDA and CDR2 SQIVND (reference sequence). J gave up 5 bases and V 3 bases, and 3 bases lay outside the gene matches.

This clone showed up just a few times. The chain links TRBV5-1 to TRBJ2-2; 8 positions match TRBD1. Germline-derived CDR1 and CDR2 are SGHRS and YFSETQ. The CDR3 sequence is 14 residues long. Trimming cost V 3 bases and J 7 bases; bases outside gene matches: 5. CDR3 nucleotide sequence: TGCGCCAGCAGCTCGTCACAGGGGGTCGGGGAGCTGTTTTTT. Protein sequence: CASSSSQGVGELFF.

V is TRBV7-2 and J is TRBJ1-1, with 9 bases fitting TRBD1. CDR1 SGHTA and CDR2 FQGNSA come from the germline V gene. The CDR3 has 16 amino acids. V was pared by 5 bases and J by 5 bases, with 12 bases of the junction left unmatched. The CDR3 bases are TGTGCCAGCAGCCCCGGACAGGGGTCTCCTATAACTGAAGCTTTCTTT. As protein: CASSPGQGSPITEAFF.

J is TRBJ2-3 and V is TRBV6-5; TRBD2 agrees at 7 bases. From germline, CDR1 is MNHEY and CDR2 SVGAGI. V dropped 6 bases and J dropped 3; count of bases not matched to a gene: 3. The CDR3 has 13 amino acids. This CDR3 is CASRELATDTQYF. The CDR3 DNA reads TGTGCCAGCAGAGAACTAGCGACAGATACGCAGTATTTT.

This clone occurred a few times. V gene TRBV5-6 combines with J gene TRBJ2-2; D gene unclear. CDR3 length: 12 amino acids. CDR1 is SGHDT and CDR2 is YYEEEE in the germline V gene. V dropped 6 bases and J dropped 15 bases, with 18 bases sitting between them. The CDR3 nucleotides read TGTGCCAGCACCTTCGGAGATAGAGGCGTGTTTTTT. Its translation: CASTFGDRGVFF.

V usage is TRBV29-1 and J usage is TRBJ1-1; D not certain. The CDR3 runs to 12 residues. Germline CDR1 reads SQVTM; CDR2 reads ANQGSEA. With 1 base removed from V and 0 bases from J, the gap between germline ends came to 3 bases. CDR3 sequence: CSVEALNTEAFF. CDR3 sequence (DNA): TGCAGCGTTGAAGCATTGAACACTGAAGCTTTCTTT.

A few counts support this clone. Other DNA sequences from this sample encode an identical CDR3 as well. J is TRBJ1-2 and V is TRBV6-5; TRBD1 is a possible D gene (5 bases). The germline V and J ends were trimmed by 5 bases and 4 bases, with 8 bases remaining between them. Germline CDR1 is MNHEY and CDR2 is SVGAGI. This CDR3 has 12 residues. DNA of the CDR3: TGTGCCAGCAGTAGGGGATCCTATGGCTACACCTTC. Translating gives CASSRGSYGYTF.

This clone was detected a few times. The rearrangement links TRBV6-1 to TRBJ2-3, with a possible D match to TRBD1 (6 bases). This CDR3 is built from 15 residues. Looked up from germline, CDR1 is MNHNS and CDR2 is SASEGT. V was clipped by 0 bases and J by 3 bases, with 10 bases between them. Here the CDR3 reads CASSEATGGTDTQYF. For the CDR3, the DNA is TGTGCCAGCAGTGAAGCGACAGGTGGAACAGATACGCAGTATTTT.

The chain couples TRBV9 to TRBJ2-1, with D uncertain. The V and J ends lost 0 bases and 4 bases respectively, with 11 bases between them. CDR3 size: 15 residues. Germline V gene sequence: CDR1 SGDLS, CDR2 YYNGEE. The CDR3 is CASSVGPYSYNEQFF. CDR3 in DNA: TGTGCCAGCAGCGTAGGCCCCTATTCTTACAATGAGCAGTTCTTC.

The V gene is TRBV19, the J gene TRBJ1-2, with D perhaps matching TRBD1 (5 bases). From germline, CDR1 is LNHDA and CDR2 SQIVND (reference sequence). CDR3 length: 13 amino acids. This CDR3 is CASAEGPGGGYTF. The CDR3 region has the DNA TGTGCTTCCGCGGAGGGCCCCGGGGGTGGCTACACCTTC.

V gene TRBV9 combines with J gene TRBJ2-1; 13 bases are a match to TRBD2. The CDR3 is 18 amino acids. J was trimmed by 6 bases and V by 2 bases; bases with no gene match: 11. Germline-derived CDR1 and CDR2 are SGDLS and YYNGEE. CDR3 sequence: CASSVAQTSGGMGNEQFF. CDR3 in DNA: TGTGCCAGCAGCGTGGCCCAGACTAGCGGGGGGATGGGCAATGAGCAGTTCTTC.

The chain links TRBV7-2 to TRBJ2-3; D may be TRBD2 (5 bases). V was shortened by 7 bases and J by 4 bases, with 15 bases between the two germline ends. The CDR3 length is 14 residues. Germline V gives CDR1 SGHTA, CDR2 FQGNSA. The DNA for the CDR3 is TGTGCCAGCACCGAGGGTCCTGGGGCAGATACGCAGTATTTT. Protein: CASTEGPGADTQYF.

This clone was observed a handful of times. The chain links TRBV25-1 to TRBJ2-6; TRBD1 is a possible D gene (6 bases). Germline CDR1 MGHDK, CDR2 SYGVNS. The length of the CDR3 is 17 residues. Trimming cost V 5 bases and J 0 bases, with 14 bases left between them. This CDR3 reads CASSLGTSGSGANVLTF. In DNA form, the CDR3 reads TGTGCCAGCAGTTTGGGGACATCTGGCTCTGGGGCCAACGTCCTGACTTTC.

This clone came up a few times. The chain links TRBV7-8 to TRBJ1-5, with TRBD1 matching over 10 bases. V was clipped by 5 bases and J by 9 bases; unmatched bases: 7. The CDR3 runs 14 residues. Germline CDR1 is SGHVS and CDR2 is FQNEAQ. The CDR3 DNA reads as TGTGCCAGCAGCGGCACCGGGACAGGGGTGCCCCAGCATTTT. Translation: CASSGTGTGVPQHF.

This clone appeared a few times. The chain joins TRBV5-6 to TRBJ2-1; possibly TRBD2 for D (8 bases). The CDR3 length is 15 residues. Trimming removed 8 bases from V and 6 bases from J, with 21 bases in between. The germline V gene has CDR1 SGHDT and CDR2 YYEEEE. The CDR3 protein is CASLGRGLPANEQFF. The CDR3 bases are TGTGCCAGTCTCGGGAGGGGGCTCCCTGCCAATGAGCAGTTCTTC.

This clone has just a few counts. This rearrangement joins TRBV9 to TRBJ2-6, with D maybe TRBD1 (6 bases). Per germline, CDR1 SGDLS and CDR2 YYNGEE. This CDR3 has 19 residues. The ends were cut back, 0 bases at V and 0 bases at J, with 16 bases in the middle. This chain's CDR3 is CASSVATRTANSGANVLTF. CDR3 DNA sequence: TGTGCCAGCAGCGTAGCTACTCGGACAGCCAACTCTGGGGCCAACGTCCTGACTTTC. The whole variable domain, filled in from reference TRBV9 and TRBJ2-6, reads DSGVTQTPKHLITATGQRVTLRCSPRSGDLSVYWYQQSLDQGLQFLIQYYNGEERAKGNILERFSAQQFPDLHSELNLSSLELGDSALYFCASSVATRTANSGANVLTFGAGSRLTVL.

The chain's CDR3 is CASRRLAGLDEQYF. Here the CDR3 DNA reads TGTGCCAGCAGGAGACTAGCGGGGCTGGACGAGCAGTACTTC. V is TRBV6-5 and J is TRBJ2-7; 11 bases fit TRBD2. The CDR3 is 14 residues long. Germline trimming cut 6 bases from V and 5 bases from J; bases unmatched to any gene: 6. Germline CDR1 reads MNHEY; CDR2 reads SVGAGI.

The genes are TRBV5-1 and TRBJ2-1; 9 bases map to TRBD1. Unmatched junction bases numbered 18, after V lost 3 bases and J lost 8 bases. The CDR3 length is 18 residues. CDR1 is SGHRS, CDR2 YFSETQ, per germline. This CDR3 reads CASSSSLTSGTGSHEQFF. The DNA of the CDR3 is TGCGCCAGCAGCTCCTCGTTGACCTCCGGGACAGGGAGCCATGAGCAGTTCTTC.

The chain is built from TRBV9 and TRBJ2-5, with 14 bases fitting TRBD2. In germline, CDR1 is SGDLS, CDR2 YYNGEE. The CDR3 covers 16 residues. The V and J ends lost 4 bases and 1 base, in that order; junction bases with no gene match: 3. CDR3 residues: CASSTGLAGGQETQYF. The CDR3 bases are TGTGCCAGCAGCACCGGACTAGCGGGGGGCCAAGAGACCCAGTACTTC.

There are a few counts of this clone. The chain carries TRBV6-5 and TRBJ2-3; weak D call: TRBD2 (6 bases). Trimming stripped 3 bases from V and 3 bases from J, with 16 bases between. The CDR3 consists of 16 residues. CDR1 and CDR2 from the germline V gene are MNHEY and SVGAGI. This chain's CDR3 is CASSYARGLKTDTQYF. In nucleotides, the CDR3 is TGTGCCAGCAGTTATGCGCGGGGCCTTAAGACAGATACGCAGTATTTT.